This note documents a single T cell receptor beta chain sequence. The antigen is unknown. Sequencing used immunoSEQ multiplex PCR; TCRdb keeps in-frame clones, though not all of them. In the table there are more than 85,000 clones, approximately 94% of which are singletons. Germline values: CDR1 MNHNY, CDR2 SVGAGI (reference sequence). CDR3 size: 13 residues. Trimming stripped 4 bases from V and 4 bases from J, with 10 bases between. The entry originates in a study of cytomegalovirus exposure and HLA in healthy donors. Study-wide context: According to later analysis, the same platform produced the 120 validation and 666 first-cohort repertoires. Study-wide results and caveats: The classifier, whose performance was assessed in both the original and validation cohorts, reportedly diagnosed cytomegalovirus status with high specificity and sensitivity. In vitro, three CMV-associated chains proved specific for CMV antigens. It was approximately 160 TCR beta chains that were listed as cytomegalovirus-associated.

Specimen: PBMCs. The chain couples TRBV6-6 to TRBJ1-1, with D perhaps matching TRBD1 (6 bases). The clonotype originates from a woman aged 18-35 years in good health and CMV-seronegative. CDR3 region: CASSSQGSTEAFF. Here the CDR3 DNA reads TGTGCCAGCAGTTCTCAGGGGAGCACTGAAGCTTTCTTT.